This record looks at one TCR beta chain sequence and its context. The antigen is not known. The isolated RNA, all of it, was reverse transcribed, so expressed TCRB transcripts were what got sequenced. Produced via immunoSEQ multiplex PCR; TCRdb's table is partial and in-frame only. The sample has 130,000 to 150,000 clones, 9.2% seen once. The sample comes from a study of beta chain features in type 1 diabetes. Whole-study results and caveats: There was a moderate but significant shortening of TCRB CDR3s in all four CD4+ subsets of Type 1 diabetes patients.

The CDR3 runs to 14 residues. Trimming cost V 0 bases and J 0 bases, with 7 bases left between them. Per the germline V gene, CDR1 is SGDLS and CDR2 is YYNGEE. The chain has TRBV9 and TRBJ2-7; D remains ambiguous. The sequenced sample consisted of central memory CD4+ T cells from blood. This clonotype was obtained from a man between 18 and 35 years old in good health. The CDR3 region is CASSVASSSYEQYF. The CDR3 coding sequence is TGTGCCAGCAGCGTAGCTTCTAGCTCCTACGAGCAGTACTTC. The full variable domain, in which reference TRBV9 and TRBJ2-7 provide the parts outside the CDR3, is DSGVTQTPKHLITATGQRVTLRCSPRSGDLSVYWYQQSLDQGLQFLIQYYNGEERAKGNILERFSAQQFPDLHSELNLSSLELGDSALYFCASSVASSSYEQYFGPGTRLTVT.